The TCR beta chain described here comes from a study of CD8 T cells in Susac syndrome. Germline trimming cut 4 bases from V and 1 base from J; bases unmatched to any gene: 3. The CDR3 is made up of 14 amino acids. CDR1 MNHEY and CDR2 SMNVEV come from the germline V gene (reference sequence). Random hexamers primed reverse transcription of about 0.5 to 1 ug RNA. A single record per CDR3 protein comes from TCRdb applying MiXCR to the immunoSEQ multiplex PCR reads. The table includes roughly 80,000 distinct CDR3 sequences, around 94% detected once. The chain links TRBV27 to TRBJ1-1; 7 bases fit TRBD1. The TCR comes from a human donor in good health. The material sequenced was CD8+ T cells from PBMCs. CDR3: CASSYNRGNTEAFF. CDR3 coding DNA: TGTGCCAGCAGTTACAACAGGGGGAACACTGAAGCTTTCTTT.